This T cell receptor (beta chain) came from a study of identical twins. In this sample, this clonotype turned up a few times. Antigen specificity is unknown. Findings of the study overall: The models gave estimates that fell short of the out-of-frame TCR alpha sharing seen in monozygotic twins.

One entry per CDR3 protein results from TCRdb running MiXCR on the 5' RACE reads. The sample carries some 440,000 distinct CDR3 sequences, about 24% recorded once. The length of the CDR3 is 16 residues. CDR1 and CDR2 from the germline V gene are SEHNR and FQNEAQ (reference sequence). Trimming removed 1 base from V and 5 bases from J, with 17 bases in between. These data also formed part of another study, on T cells expressing NK-cell markers.

This TCR was recovered from a woman younger than 35 in good health. The chain combines TRBV7-9 with TRBJ1-2; possibly TRBD1 for D (6 bases). Sequencing was carried out using CD4+ T cells sorted from blood. CDR3 sequence: CASSLDHSGVAYGYTF. In nucleotides, the CDR3 is TGTGCCAGCAGCTTAGATCATTCAGGGGTCGCATATGGCTACACCTTC.